The rows below give T cell receptor beta chains drawn from one sample of a study of T cell repertoires in cytomegalovirus infection. These TCRs' antigens remain unknown. MiXCR, run by TCRdb on the reads, gives a single entry per CDR3 protein. The table lists approximately 500,000 distinct CDR3 sequences, roughly a third of them singletons. The sample was cultured PBMCs, taken from culture after CMV antigen stimulation. These receptors came from a human donor in good health (CMV status not recorded). Some clones in this sample may be carry-over from other donors' samples. Both conserved end residues are part of each CDR3. Each record gives: V gene, clone size, J gene, D gene, CDR3 DNA, CDR3 protein. The D gene is left open where the match is weak. Clone size is not always given. Where it is, it says once, few, many or a class for expanded clones.

V: TRBV27; size: NA; J: TRBJ2-2; D: TRBD1; DNA: TGTGCCAGCAGACTGGGACAGGGGAACACCGGGGAGCTGTTTTTT; CDR3: CASRLGQGNTGELFF
V: TRBV11-2; size: NA; J: TRBJ2-3; D: NA; DNA: TGTGCCAGCAGCCCGCGTTGGGTAGGGGAAGCAGATACGCAGTATTTT; CDR3: CASSPRWVGEADTQYF
V: TRBV11-3; size: NA; J: TRBJ2-1; D: TRBD2; DNA: TGTGCCAGCAGCTCCCCGGCCGGGACTAGCGGGAGGGCCGTTGAGCAGTTCTTC; CDR3: CASSSPAGTSGRAVEQFF
V: TRBV6-8; size: NA; J: TRBJ1-1; D: NA; DNA: TGTGCCAGCAGTTACTTCGGGCAGGGGAAGAACACTGAAGCTTTCTTT; CDR3: CASSYFGQGKNTEAFF
V: TRBV6-6; size: once; J: TRBJ1-1; D: NA; DNA: TGTGCCAGCAGTTACAGACAGATGAACACTGAAGCTTTCTTT; CDR3: CASSYRQMNTEAFF
V: TRBV7-9; size: NA; J: TRBJ2-3; D: TRBD2; DNA: TGTGCCAGCAGCACGGGACTATCCCGCACAGATACGCAGTATTTT; CDR3: CASSTGLSRTDTQYF
V: TRBV7-6; size: NA; J: TRBJ2-7; D: NA; DNA: TGTGCCAGCAGAAGCTCCGGGACATACGAGCAGTACTTC; CDR3: CASRSSGTYEQYF
V: TRBV20-1; size: NA; J: TRBJ2-1; D: TRBD2; DNA: TGCAGTGCTAGAGCTAGCGGGCTGGGCAATGAGCAGTTCTTC; CDR3: CSARASGLGNEQFF
V: TRBV19; size: few; J: TRBJ1-1; D: NA; DNA: TGTGCCAGTAGTCTAACGCCACAGGGACTAAACACTGAAGCTTTCTTT; CDR3: CASSLTPQGLNTEAFF
V: TRBV6-1; size: few; J: TRBJ2-3; D: TRBD2; DNA: TGTGCCAGCAGTGTCGGGGGGAGTGGAGATACGCAGTATTTT; CDR3: CASSVGGSGDTQYF
V: TRBV4-1; size: NA; J: TRBJ2-5; D: NA; DNA: TGCGCCAGCAGCCAAGATTCGCCCCCGGGGAGCCAAGAGACCCAGTACTTC; CDR3: CASSQDSPPGSQETQYF
V: TRBV29-1; size: NA; J: TRBJ1-1; D: TRBD1; DNA: TGCAGCGTTGAACAAGGCAGACAGGGAAGGAGCACTGAAGCTTTCTTT; CDR3: CSVEQGRQGRSTEAFF
V: TRBV6-1; size: few; J: TRBJ2-3; D: TRBD2; DNA: TGTGCCAGCACCCCCTTTCGGGACCTAGCGGGAAGCACAGATACGCAGTATTTT; CDR3: CASTPFRDLAGSTDTQYF
V: TRBV14; size: NA; J: TRBJ1-1; D: TRBD1; DNA: TGTGCCAGCAGCCCGAGACGGACAGGGAACACTGAAGCTTTCTTT; CDR3: CASSPRRTGNTEAFF
V: TRBV7-2; size: NA; J: TRBJ2-3; D: TRBD2; DNA: TGTGCCAGCAGCTTAATTAGCGGGCCCGGGGGTGATACGCAGTATTTT; CDR3: CASSLISGPGGDTQYF
V: TRBV7-6; size: NA; J: TRBJ2-2; D: TRBD2; DNA: TGTGCCAGCAGCCCAGCGGGAGGGGAAACCGGGGAGCTGTTTTTT; CDR3: CASSPAGGETGELFF
V: TRBV4-3; size: few; J: TRBJ2-3; D: TRBD1; DNA: TGCGCCAGCAGCCCTGGACAGGGGGCTCCCACAGATACGCAGTATTTT; CDR3: CASSPGQGAPTDTQYF
V: TRBV6-2/TRBV6-3; size: few; J: TRBJ2-6; D: NA; DNA: TGTGCCAGCAGAAACCCAGGGACTGGGGCCAACGTCCTGACTTTC; CDR3: CASRNPGTGANVLTF
V: TRBV7-2; size: many; J: TRBJ1-5; D: NA; DNA: TGTGCCAGCAGTTTAGACCCACAGGGTCAGCCCCAGCATTTT; CDR3: CASSLDPQGQPQHF
V: TRBV10-3; size: few; J: TRBJ2-3; D: NA; DNA: TGTGCCATCAGTGAAGGTCTAGCCGAGGGAACAGATACGCAGTATTTT; CDR3: CAISEGLAEGTDTQYF
V: TRBV12-3/TRBV12-4; size: few; J: TRBJ1-5; D: TRBD1; DNA: TGTGCCAGCAGATACGGACAGGGGGCCAGCAATCAGCCCCAGCATTTT; CDR3: CASRYGQGASNQPQHF
V: TRBV7-2; size: many; J: TRBJ2-7; D: NA; DNA: TGTGCCAGCAGCTTCAGGGGACCCTACGAGCAGTACTTC; CDR3: CASSFRGPYEQYF
V: TRBV11-3; size: NA; J: TRBJ2-1; D: TRBD2; DNA: TGTGCCAGCAGCCCCACTAGCGGGATTGTCAATGAGCAGTTCTTC; CDR3: CASSPTSGIVNEQFF
V: TRBV23-1; size: NA; J: TRBJ2-3; D: TRBD2; DNA: TGCGCCAGCAACCCCAATCCTAGCGGGAGCACAGATACGCAGTATTTT; CDR3: CASNPNPSGSTDTQYF
V: TRBV29-1; size: NA; J: TRBJ2-1; D: TRBD2; DNA: TGCAGCGTGGGGACTAGCGGGAGTCTTATGGTCTTC; CDR3: CSVGTSGSLMVF
V: TRBV7-2; size: few; J: TRBJ1-1; D: NA; DNA: TGTGCCAGCAGCGAACGACTCTGGAGCACTGAAGCTTTCTTT; CDR3: CASSERLWSTEAFF
V: TRBV7-2; size: many; J: TRBJ2-6; D: NA; DNA: TGTGCCAGCAGCTCCAAGGGTTCTGGGGCCAACGTCCTGACTTTC; CDR3: CASSSKGSGANVLTF
V: TRBV20-1; size: NA; J: TRBJ1-4; D: TRBD1; DNA: TGCAGTGCTCAAACTACGGACAGGGGAAACGAAAAACTGTTTTTT; CDR3: CSAQTTDRGNEKLFF
V: TRBV7-2; size: many; J: TRBJ2-2; D: TRBD2; DNA: TGTGCCAGCAGCCCCTTAGCGGGAGGGCCTGGCGGGGAGCTGTTTTTT; CDR3: CASSPLAGGPGGELFF
V: TRBV11-1; size: NA; J: TRBJ1-1; D: TRBD1; DNA: TGTGCCAGCAGACCCGGACAGGGGGAGTACACTGAAGCTTTCTTT; CDR3: CASRPGQGEYTEAFF
V: TRBV20-1; size: NA; J: TRBJ1-1; D: NA; DNA: TGCAGTGCTAGAGACCGAATGAACACTGAAGCTTTCTTT; CDR3: CSARDRMNTEAFF
V: TRBV5-4; size: few; J: TRBJ2-1; D: NA; DNA: TGTGCCAGCAGCACCGATCGACACAATGAGCAGTTCTTC; CDR3: CASSTDRHNEQFF
V: TRBV27; size: few; J: TRBJ2-1; D: NA; DNA: TGTGCCAGCAGTTGGACGCCTGGGGGCAATGAGCAGTTCTTC; CDR3: CASSWTPGGNEQFF
V: TRBV2; size: NA; J: TRBJ2-1; D: NA; DNA: TGTGCCAGCGGGGCCGCCTCCTACAATGAGCAGTTCTTC; CDR3: CASGAASYNEQFF
V: TRBV5-4; size: few; J: TRBJ2-5; D: NA; DNA: TGTGCCAGCAGCTTGGTTGGGGGAAGCGTAGAGACCCAGTACTTC; CDR3: CASSLVGGSVETQYF
V: TRBV12-3/TRBV12-4; size: NA; J: TRBJ1-5; D: TRBD1; DNA: TGTGCCTCTGGGCCCCAGGGGGGTGAGCAGCCCCAGCATTTT; CDR3: CASGPQGGEQPQHF
V: TRBV20-1; size: NA; J: TRBJ2-5; D: TRBD1; DNA: TGCAGTGCTGCCGCGACAGGGGCGGAGACCCAGTACTTC; CDR3: CSAAATGAETQYF
V: TRBV19; size: NA; J: TRBJ1-5; D: NA; DNA: TGTGCCAGTAGTAGGTTGTATCAGCCCCAGCATTTT; CDR3: CASSRLYQPQHF
V: TRBV14; size: NA; J: TRBJ2-5; D: TRBD2; DNA: TGTGCCAGCAGCCAAGGGCGGATTGCGGGAGGGCCGATGGAGACCCAGTACTTC; CDR3: CASSQGRIAGGPMETQYF
V: TRBV12-3/TRBV12-4; size: once; J: TRBJ2-5; D: TRBD2; DNA: TGTGCCAGCAGTTCCTCAGCGGGAGGCGGTCAAGAGACCCAGTACTTC; CDR3: CASSSSAGGGQETQYF